This T cell receptor beta chain was captured in a study of cytomegalovirus exposure and HLA in healthy donors. Whole-study context: Of 300 to 450 genotyped donors, 70% to 85% clustered with self-reported Caucasian donors.

Study-level results: Within a later analysis, the majority of CMV-associated TCR beta chains appeared HLA-restricted.

This clone was seen just once. The antigen remains undetermined. Donors were nominally healthy when sampled, though unrecorded immune exposures were likely. The V gene lost 6 bases and the J gene lost 1 base, with 18 bases spanning the gap. There are 15 residues in the CDR3. Per the germline V gene, CDR1 is GTSNPN and CDR2 is SVGIG (reference sequence). The primer mix had 60 Vbeta and 13 Jbeta primers. Method: immunoSEQ multiplex PCR; TCRdb's copy keeps in-frame clones and lacks some. The profile shows some 44,000 clones, about 50% of them singletons. The TCR was taken from a human donor in good health. The sequenced sample was PBMCs. This sequence joins TRBV30 and TRBJ2-5, with a possible D match to TRBD1 (5 bases). The CDR3, as DNA: TGTGCCTGTCCCAAAGACAGATCCTCCCAAGAGACCCAGTACTTC. The encoded protein is CACPKDRSSQETQYF. Based on the CDR3 plus reference TRBV30 and TRBJ2-5, the full variable domain is SQTIHQWPATLVQPVGSPLSLECTVEGTSNPNLYWYRQAAGRGLQLLFYSVGIGQISSEVPQNLSASRPQDRQFILSSKKLLLSDSGFYLCACPKDRSSQETQYFGPGTRLLVL.